These T cell receptor beta chains were read from a single sample in a study of OX40 agonist ivuxolimab in advanced cancers. Sequencing used immunoSEQ multiplex PCR; TCRdb keeps in-frame clones, though not all of them. In the table there are some 95,000 clones, approximately 85% of which are singletons. The sample was CD4+ or CD8+ T cells sorted from blood, taken in a trial of the OX40 agonist ivuxolimab. The source is an adult with an advanced solid tumor such as melanoma, head and neck, liver or kidney cancer. Each CDR3 is given with its conserved first and last residue. The D gene is left open where the match is weak. The size field is filled for only some rows; it gives once, few, many or a size class.

d_gene	v_gene	j_gene	abundance	CDR3nt	CDR3aa
NA	TRBV6-5	TRBJ2-6	NA	TGTGCCAGCAAATTTGGGGGTTCTGGGGCCAACGTCCTGACTTTC	CASKFGGSGANVLTF
TRBD2	TRBV19	TRBJ2-1	NA	TGTGCCAGTAGTATTAGCGGGAGAAACGATGAGCAGTTCTTC	CASSISGRNDEQFF
TRBD2	TRBV27	TRBJ2-3	NA	TGTGCCAGCAGTTTGTTCCGAGCGGGAGCTACGCAGTATTTT	CASSLFRAGATQYF
NA	TRBV12-5	TRBJ1-1	NA	TGTGCTAGTGGTTTGTCGGGGAACACTGAAGCTTTCTTT	CASGLSGNTEAFF
NA	TRBV4-1	TRBJ2-7	NA	TGCGCCAGCAGCCCAGTGGTCCTCTCCTACGAGCAGTACTTC	CASSPVVLSYEQYF
NA	TRBV7-2	TRBJ1-5	NA	TGTGCCAGCAGCTCTAACGGGGTTAGCAATCAGCCCCAGCATTTT	CASSSNGVSNQPQHF
NA	TRBV28	TRBJ1-5	few	TGTGCCAGCACTCAGGGATGGGGCAATCAGCCCCAGCATTTT	CASTQGWGNQPQHF
NA	TRBV9	TRBJ1-2	NA	TGTGCCAGCAGCTTGGGGGGGAATGACTATGGCTACACCTTC	CASSLGGNDYGYTF
TRBD2	TRBV28	TRBJ2-4	once	TGTGCCAGCAATGGAGCGGGAGCCATCAAAAACATTCAGTACTTC	CASNGAGAIKNIQYF
TRBD2	TRBV7-6	TRBJ2-3	NA	TGTGCCAGCAGCTTAAGGCTAGCGGGAGGCCGTACAGATACGCAGTATTTT	CASSLRLAGGRTDTQYF
NA	TRBV12-5	TRBJ1-1	NA	TGTGCTAGTGCCTTCTCGGGGAGAACTGAAGCTTTCTTT	CASAFSGRTEAFF
TRBD2	TRBV2	TRBJ2-1	once	TGTGCCAGCAGTGGGGTAGCGGGATCGTACAATGAGCAGTTCTTC	CASSGVAGSYNEQFF
NA	TRBV7-9	TRBJ1-6	NA	TGTGCCAGCAGCTTAGGAGGCCTGTCCGCAATTAATTCACCCCTCCACTTT	CASSLGGLSAINSPLHF
TRBD1	TRBV7-3	TRBJ2-3	once	TGTGCCAGCAGCCCAGGACAGGGGTTCAGCACAGATACGCAGTATTTT	CASSPGQGFSTDTQYF
NA	TRBV11-3	TRBJ2-2	NA	TGTGCCAGCAGCCAGGAGAGGACCGGGGAGCTGTTTTTT	CASSQERTGELFF
NA	TRBV7-2	TRBJ2-2	NA	TGTGCCAGCAGCCCATCCTCGACGAACACCGGGGAGCTGTTTTTT	CASSPSSTNTGELFF
TRBD1	TRBV28	TRBJ2-7	once	TGTGCCAGCAGTTTGGGTACGACAGGGGCCTACGAGCAGTACTTC	CASSLGTTGAYEQYF
TRBD2	TRBV7-9	TRBJ2-1	NA	TGTGCCAGCAGCCCTGGGACTAACAATGAGCAGTTCTTC	CASSPGTNNEQFF
NA	TRBV19	TRBJ2-1	NA	TGTGCCAGTAGTATCGATGGGGGATCCTACAATGAGCAGTTCTTC	CASSIDGGSYNEQFF
TRBD1	TRBV2	TRBJ2-7	NA	TGTGCCAGCAGAAAGACAGGGACCTACGAGCAGTACTTC	CASRKTGTYEQYF
NA	TRBV28	TRBJ1-1	NA	TGTGCCAGCACCGCTAGGGGAGGGGGGGCGAACACTGAAGCTTTCTTT	CASTARGGGANTEAFF
NA	TRBV18	TRBJ2-5	NA	TGTGCCAGCTCACCGGGACCCCAAGAGACCCAGTACTTC	CASSPGPQETQYF
NA	TRBV6-5	TRBJ1-2	NA	TGTGCCAGCAGTTCCGAGCCGGGCTATGGCTACACCTTC	CASSSEPGYGYTF
NA	TRBV15	TRBJ2-6	NA	TGTGCCACCAGCAGAGATGCGGGCTCTGGGGCCAACGTCCTGACTTTC	CATSRDAGSGANVLTF
TRBD2	TRBV25-1	TRBJ2-1	NA	TGTGCCAGCAGTGATCATGGAGGGACTAGCGGGAGTAATGAGCAGTTCTTC	CASSDHGGTSGSNEQFF
TRBD1	TRBV2	TRBJ2-1	NA	TGTGCCAGCTCCCCCGGGACAGGGACTTCGACGCAGTTCTTC	CASSPGTGTSTQFF
NA	TRBV5-5	TRBJ1-3	NA	TGTGCCAGCAGCTCCACAGGGATTTACGGAAACACCATATATTTT	CASSSTGIYGNTIYF
TRBD2	TRBV7-3	TRBJ2-1	NA	TGTGCCAGCAGCTTAACTAGCTACGGGGGGAGCTCCTACAATGAGCAGTTCTTC	CASSLTSYGGSSYNEQFF